What follows describes a single T cell receptor beta chain. This clone was counted only a few times. No antigen is known for it. No clone much larger than this one lies a single base away; base qualities are absent. The CDR3 sequence holds 15 residues, the cysteine and phenylalanine included. The DNA shown is the 45-base CDR3, in frame from base 1. Relative to germline, V is 6 bases shorter and J is 1 base shorter, with 16 bases between their ends. Per the germline V gene (reference sequence), MNHNY is the CDR1 and SVGAGI is the CDR2. This specimen comes from a study of CD8+ T cells in alopecia areata (dated by TCRdb to 2016 to 2019). At the level of the whole study: Treated patients were enrolled in an open-label pilot trial of oral tofacitinib at 5 to 10 mg twice daily for moderate-to-severe alopecia areata. Patients stayed on tofacitinib for 6 to 18 months and then had 6 months of follow-up off drug so that delayed response and recurrence could be assessed. The SALT score, which quantifies the percentage of affected scalp surface area, was used to measure disease severity in treated patients. The study used high-throughput TCRbeta sequencing to examine T cell clonal expansion in alopecia areata, in both the C3H/HeJ mouse model and human patients. Scalp tissue and sorted CD4+ and CD8+ peripheral blood T cells from patchy and totalis/universalis alopecia areata patients and from healthy controls were covered by human TCRbeta sequencing. Tofacitinib-treated patients had biopsies at baseline and at 4 and 24 weeks of treatment, with a later scalp biopsy in several patients. Scalp clonality was compared across normal scalp (n=4), patchy alopecia areata scalp (n=8), and alopecia totalis/universalis scalp (n=8). The RNA source kit depended on sample type: the PAXgene miRNA kit for fixed scalp, the miRNeasy kit for PBMCs, and the RNeasy kit for mouse skin. TCRbeta CDR3 regions were amplified by immunoSEQ multiplex PCR using 35 Vbeta forward and 13 Jbeta reverse primers. What the work shows at the level of the full study, not this receptor alone: Because the treated cohort was small and had only one nonresponder, larger studies are needed to examine links between baseline CD8+ expansion and response. Scalp clonality and the number of expanded CD8+ clones among the top 100 scalp clones were significantly decreased by tofacitinib. Many expanded lesional clones were found to persist in scalp and blood during tofacitinib treatment, and relapse after treatment cessation may be partly explained by this persistence. Higher clonality and more expanded CD8+ clones were observed in lesional scalp than in normal scalp, particularly in alopecia totalis/universalis, a finding suggestive of antigenic drive. TCR sequences shared between patients were less clear than in mice, possibly partly because of HLA diversity in the patient population. Scalp TCR repertoire analysis is complicated because resident alphabeta T cells in normal human skin are also sequenced, whereas mouse skin is dominated by gammadelta T cells.

The sample's treatment or condition label, decoded: oral pan-JAK inhibitor, 5-10 mg twice daily. Lesional scalp punch biopsies and peripheral blood were collected from alopecia areata patients. After PBMCs were isolated by density centrifugation and stained for CD3, CD4 and CD8, a FACSAria was used to sort CD4+ and CD8+ T cells. Receptor amplification or capture employed the immunoSEQ multiplex PCR assay. To provide template for TCR sequencing, every sample had RNA extracted and reverse transcribed into cDNA. SuperScript III was used for first-strand cDNA synthesis, primed with a 2:1 mix of oligo-dT and random hexamers. A synthetic immune receptor repertoire was used to assess amplification bias, and residual bias was removed computationally. The authors' pipeline ran thus. Raw reads were preprocessed to remove errors, and CDR3 was defined by IMGT conventions from the conserved cysteine to phenylalanine. Clonality was calculated as 1 minus Shannon entropy normalized by log2 of the number of productive unique TCRs. Whether scalp clones were CD4 or CD8 was inferred by matching scalp TCRbeta sequences against CD4 and CD8 repertoires sorted from blood. TCRdb took this table from immuneACCESS and kept in-frame rearrangements with V and J called. Such tables lack part of the clones; where checked against another copy, unresolved V genes explain under half of the gap, and the rest is unexplained. V and J calls and clone size follow that table, whereas D and trimming were derived from the DNA. The sample table contains fewer than 250,000 clones; only one count was recorded for around two fifths of them. The leading ten clones occupy 2% to 3% of the sample.

The sequences come from CD4+ T cells sorted from blood, collected around week 37, from a patient treated with tofacitinib. This chain joins TRBV6-6 to TRBJ2-7; TRBD2 could be the D gene, as 6 bases match. This receptor was taken from a human donor with alopecia areata. The nucleotide sequence reads as follows: TGTGCCAGCAGCACGACCGGCGGGGCATCCTACGAGCAGTACTTC. The translation is CASSTTGGASYEQYF.